Listed below are T cell receptor beta chains from one sample, sequenced in a study of blood T cell repertoires in COVID-19. Using immunoSEQ multiplex PCR, the repertoire was profiled, and TCRdb retains in-frame clones only, with some absent. The sample has around 140,000 clones; around 89% are singletons. The sequenced sample was peripheral blood. The receptors were gathered from a man in his fifties with active or convalescent COVID-19. CDR3s include the opening cysteine and the closing phenylalanine or tryptophan. Each record gives: J gene, CDR3 length, clone size, V gene, D gene, CDR3 protein, CDR3 DNA. D genes are given only for firm matches. Rows may omit the clone size; those that give it use once, few, many or a size class.

j_gene: TRBJ2-3; len: 15; abundance: .; v_gene: TRBV28; d_gene: .; CDR3aa: CASTLGDRRTDTQYF; CDR3nt: TGTGCCAGCACTCTTGGAGACAGGAGGACAGATACGCAGTATTTT
j_gene: TRBJ2-7; len: 14; abundance: .; v_gene: TRBV19; d_gene: TRBD1; CDR3aa: CASSIGTGYYEQYF; CDR3nt: TGTGCCAGTAGTATTGGGACAGGGTACTACGAGCAGTACTTC
j_gene: TRBJ1-2; len: 15; abundance: .; v_gene: TRBV11-2; d_gene: TRBD1; CDR3aa: CASSSPGTGGRGYTF; CDR3nt: TGTGCCAGCAGTTCCCCCGGGACAGGGGGCCGTGGCTACACCTTC
j_gene: TRBJ2-7; len: 15; abundance: few; v_gene: TRBV5-1; d_gene: .; CDR3aa: CATKPWEGVAYEQYF; CDR3nt: TGCGCCACCAAACCTTGGGAGGGGGTGGCCTACGAGCAGTACTTC
j_gene: TRBJ2-7; len: 15; abundance: .; v_gene: TRBV7-8; d_gene: .; CDR3aa: CASSLDVGGAYEQYF; CDR3nt: TGTGCCAGCAGCTTAGACGTGGGAGGAGCCTACGAGCAGTACTTC
j_gene: TRBJ1-1; len: 14; abundance: .; v_gene: TRBV29-1; d_gene: TRBD1; CDR3aa: CSVGPGTGNTEAFF; CDR3nt: TGCAGCGTAGGCCCCGGGACAGGCAACACTGAAGCTTTCTTT
j_gene: TRBJ1-1; len: 11; abundance: .; v_gene: TRBV19; d_gene: .; CDR3aa: CASNEGEKAFF; CDR3nt: TGTGCCAGTAACGAGGGTGAAAAGGCTTTCTTT
j_gene: TRBJ1-1; len: 15; abundance: few; v_gene: TRBV7-2; d_gene: .; CDR3aa: CASSLVFRGSTEAFF; CDR3nt: TGTGCCAGCAGCTTAGTTTTTCGGGGGAGCACTGAAGCTTTCTTT
j_gene: TRBJ2-1; len: 14; abundance: .; v_gene: TRBV24-1; d_gene: TRBD2; CDR3aa: CATRGRGSYNEQFF; CDR3nt: TGTGCCACCAGAGGGCGGGGGTCCTACAATGAGCAGTTCTTC
j_gene: TRBJ1-2; len: 15; abundance: .; v_gene: TRBV25-1; d_gene: TRBD1; CDR3aa: CASSGKQGAGYGYTF; CDR3nt: TGTGCCAGCAGTGGAAAACAGGGGGCTGGCTATGGCTACACCTTC
j_gene: TRBJ2-7; len: 13; abundance: .; v_gene: TRBV24-1; d_gene: .; CDR3aa: CATSSPSSYEQYF; CDR3nt: TGTGCCACCTCCAGCCCTAGTTCCTACGAGCAGTACTTC
j_gene: TRBJ2-5; len: 12; abundance: .; v_gene: TRBV30; d_gene: TRBD2; CDR3aa: CAWTAGGETQYF; CDR3nt: TGTGCCTGGACAGCGGGAGGGGAGACCCAGTACTTC
j_gene: TRBJ2-1; len: 15; abundance: few; v_gene: TRBV19; d_gene: TRBD2; CDR3aa: CASSTPQRGYNEQFF; CDR3nt: TGTGCCAGTAGTACCCCCCAGCGGGGTTACAATGAGCAGTTCTTC
j_gene: TRBJ2-5; len: 13; abundance: .; v_gene: TRBV5-6; d_gene: .; CDR3aa: CASSLDGGETQYF; CDR3nt: TGTGCCAGCAGCTTGGATGGAGGAGAGACCCAGTACTTC
j_gene: TRBJ2-7; len: 11; abundance: .; v_gene: TRBV6-5; d_gene: .; CDR3aa: CASSRGYEQYF; CDR3nt: TGTGCCAGCAGCCGAGGCTACGAGCAGTACTTC
j_gene: TRBJ2-3; len: 17; abundance: .; v_gene: TRBV3-1/TRBV3-2; d_gene: .; CDR3aa: CASSQDWGRGGTDTQYF; CDR3nt: TGTGCCAGCAGCCAAGATTGGGGCAGGGGTGGCACAGATACGCAGTATTTT
j_gene: TRBJ1-1; len: 12; abundance: .; v_gene: TRBV5-6; d_gene: .; CDR3aa: CASSLPVGGAFF; CDR3nt: TGTGCCAGCAGCTTGCCGGTCGGGGGAGCTTTCTTT
j_gene: TRBJ1-5; len: 15; abundance: .; v_gene: TRBV6-1; d_gene: .; CDR3aa: CASSEAWGGHQPQHF; CDR3nt: TGTGCCAGCAGTGAAGCGTGGGGGGGGCATCAGCCCCAGCATTTT
j_gene: TRBJ1-6; len: 20; abundance: .; v_gene: TRBV11-3; d_gene: TRBD1; CDR3aa: CASSLEYKFVGTDYNSPLHF; CDR3nt: TGTGCCAGCAGCTTAGAGTATAAGTTCGTTGGGACAGATTATAATTCACCCCTCCACTTT
j_gene: TRBJ1-4; len: 16; abundance: .; v_gene: TRBV5-8; d_gene: TRBD1; CDR3aa: CASSPGQGMNLEKLFF; CDR3nt: TGTGCCAGCAGCCCTGGACAGGGAATGAATCTTGAAAAACTGTTTTTT
j_gene: TRBJ2-2; len: 12; abundance: few; v_gene: TRBV30; d_gene: TRBD2; CDR3aa: CARGVEFGELFF; CDR3nt: TGTGCCCGGGGGGTAGAGTTCGGGGAGCTGTTTTTT
j_gene: TRBJ2-5; len: 17; abundance: .; v_gene: TRBV7-2; d_gene: TRBD1; CDR3aa: CASSLGSGTGIQETQYF; CDR3nt: TGTGCCAGCAGCTTAGGCTCCGGGACAGGCATCCAAGAGACCCAGTACTTC
j_gene: TRBJ1-6; len: 16; abundance: .; v_gene: TRBV19; d_gene: TRBD1; CDR3aa: CASSASTGAYNSPLHF; CDR3nt: TGTGCCAGTAGTGCTTCGACAGGGGCCTATAATTCACCCCTCCACTTT
j_gene: TRBJ1-5; len: 16; abundance: .; v_gene: TRBV5-6; d_gene: TRBD1; CDR3aa: CASSSSGTGFNQPQHF; CDR3nt: TGTGCCAGCAGCTCCAGTGGGACAGGGTTTAATCAGCCCCAGCATTTT
j_gene: TRBJ2-5; len: 11; abundance: .; v_gene: TRBV6-5; d_gene: .; CDR3aa: CASSLQETQYF; CDR3nt: TGTGCCAGCAGCCTACAAGAGACCCAGTACTTC
j_gene: TRBJ1-1; len: 12; abundance: .; v_gene: TRBV5-1; d_gene: TRBD1; CDR3aa: CASSLLQGMSFF; CDR3nt: TGCGCCAGCAGCTTGTTACAGGGGATGTCTTTCTTT
j_gene: TRBJ1-5; len: 11; abundance: .; v_gene: TRBV6-2/TRBV6-3; d_gene: TRBD1; CDR3aa: CASSDRATQHF; CDR3nt: TGTGCCAGCAGTGACAGGGCCACCCAGCATTTT
j_gene: TRBJ2-5; len: 20; abundance: .; v_gene: TRBV3-1/TRBV3-2; d_gene: .; CDR3aa: CASSQDTYLVRDQPGETQYF; CDR3nt: TGTGCCAGCAGCCAAGATACTTATCTAGTCCGCGACCAACCTGGGGAGACCCAGTACTTC
j_gene: TRBJ2-7; len: 16; abundance: .; v_gene: TRBV14; d_gene: TRBD1; CDR3aa: CASSQLRGQGAYEQYF; CDR3nt: TGTGCCAGCAGCCAATTACGGGGACAGGGGGCCTACGAGCAGTACTTC
j_gene: TRBJ1-6; len: 14; abundance: .; v_gene: TRBV24-1; d_gene: .; CDR3aa: CATSDSGDDSPLHF; CDR3nt: TGTGCCACCAGTGATTCGGGGGATGATTCACCCCTCCACTTT
j_gene: TRBJ1-4; len: 13; abundance: .; v_gene: TRBV10-1; d_gene: .; CDR3aa: CASSGQGNEKLFF; CDR3nt: TGCGCCAGCAGTGGTCAGGGGAATGAAAAACTGTTTTTT
j_gene: TRBJ2-3; len: 16; abundance: .; v_gene: TRBV6-4; d_gene: TRBD2; CDR3aa: CASSVTSGGAGDTQYF; CDR3nt: TGTGCCAGCAGCGTGACTAGCGGGGGGGCCGGAGATACGCAGTATTTT
j_gene: TRBJ2-3; len: 12; abundance: .; v_gene: TRBV10-1; d_gene: .; CDR3aa: CASSELVDTQYF; CDR3nt: TGCGCCAGCAGTGAACTAGTAGATACGCAGTATTTT
j_gene: TRBJ2-5; len: 16; abundance: .; v_gene: TRBV6-1; d_gene: TRBD1; CDR3aa: CASSDWGTGGEETQYF; CDR3nt: TGTGCCAGCAGTGACTGGGGGACAGGGGGCGAAGAGACCCAGTACTTC
j_gene: TRBJ2-2; len: 14; abundance: .; v_gene: TRBV29-1; d_gene: TRBD1; CDR3aa: CSALTGVNTGELFF; CDR3nt: TGCAGCGCCCTGACAGGGGTCAACACCGGGGAGCTGTTTTTT
j_gene: TRBJ1-2; len: 15; abundance: .; v_gene: TRBV4-3; d_gene: TRBD1; CDR3aa: CASSQDAVRGDGYTF; CDR3nt: TGCGCCAGCAGCCAAGATGCCGTCAGGGGGGATGGCTACACCTTC
j_gene: TRBJ1-2; len: 15; abundance: .; v_gene: TRBV14; d_gene: .; CDR3aa: CASSQDLSRNYGYTF; CDR3nt: TGTGCCAGCAGCCAAGATCTGAGCCGAAACTATGGCTACACCTTC
j_gene: TRBJ1-1; len: 16; abundance: .; v_gene: TRBV5-5; d_gene: TRBD1; CDR3aa: CASSLSGTGRNTEAFF; CDR3nt: TGTGCCAGCAGCTTGAGTGGGACAGGGCGGAACACTGAAGCTTTCTTT
j_gene: TRBJ2-1; len: 16; abundance: .; v_gene: TRBV5-1; d_gene: TRBD1; CDR3aa: CASSLDRGSSYNEQFF; CDR3nt: TGCGCCAGCAGCTTGGACAGGGGGAGCTCCTACAATGAGCAGTTCTTC
j_gene: TRBJ2-7; len: 13; abundance: .; v_gene: TRBV19; d_gene: TRBD1; CDR3aa: CASSMDREDRQYF; CDR3nt: TGTGCCAGTAGTATGGACAGGGAGGATCGGCAGTACTTC
j_gene: TRBJ1-6; len: 15; abundance: .; v_gene: TRBV5-4; d_gene: .; CDR3aa: CASSLDLGGDSPLHF; CDR3nt: TGTGCCAGCAGCTTGGATCTGGGGGGAGATTCACCCCTCCACTTT
j_gene: TRBJ2-4; len: 16; abundance: .; v_gene: TRBV23-1; d_gene: TRBD2; CDR3aa: CASSQSKTSPKNIQYF; CDR3nt: TGCGCCAGCAGTCAATCAAAGACTAGCCCCAAAAACATTCAGTACTTC
j_gene: TRBJ1-5; len: 15; abundance: .; v_gene: TRBV28; d_gene: TRBD1; CDR3aa: CASSLRQGYNQPQHF; CDR3nt: TGTGCCAGCAGTTTGAGACAGGGATATAATCAGCCCCAGCATTTT